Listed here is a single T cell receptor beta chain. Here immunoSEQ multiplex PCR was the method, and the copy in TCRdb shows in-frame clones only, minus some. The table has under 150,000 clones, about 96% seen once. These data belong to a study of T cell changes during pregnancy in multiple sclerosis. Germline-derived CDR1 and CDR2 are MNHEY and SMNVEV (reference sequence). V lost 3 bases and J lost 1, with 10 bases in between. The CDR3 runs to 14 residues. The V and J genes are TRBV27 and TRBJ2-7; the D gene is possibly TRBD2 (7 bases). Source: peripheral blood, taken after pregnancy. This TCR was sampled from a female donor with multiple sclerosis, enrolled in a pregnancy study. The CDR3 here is CASSLGGPSYEQYF. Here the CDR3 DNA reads TGTGCCAGCAGTTTGGGGGGGCCTTCCTACGAGCAGTACTTC.